The rows below give T cell receptor beta chains drawn from one sample of a study of T cell responses to AZD1222 COVID-19 vaccine. Measured with immunoSEQ multiplex PCR; TCRdb has only the in-frame clones, and not every one. The sample contains 140,000 to 150,000 clones, approximately 90% of which appear only once. Here the sequenced sample was peripheral blood, taken on day 0 of AZD1222 vaccination. These receptor sequences come from an adult in good health. Both conserved end residues are part of each CDR3. Each record gives: D gene, J gene, clone size, V gene, CDR3 protein, CDR3 DNA. D genes are given only for firm matches. A row's size may be missing; if present it is once, few, many or a size class.

d_gene: NA; j_gene: TRBJ2-1; abundance: NA; v_gene: TRBV10-3; CDR3aa: CAISESEYNEQFF; CDR3nt: TGTGCCATCAGTGAGTCGGAGTACAATGAGCAGTTCTTC
d_gene: NA; j_gene: TRBJ2-1; abundance: NA; v_gene: TRBV2; CDR3aa: CASLRDSPRNEQFF; CDR3nt: TGTGCCAGCCTTCGGGACTCCCCTCGGAATGAGCAGTTCTTC
d_gene: NA; j_gene: TRBJ1-2; abundance: few; v_gene: TRBV28; CDR3aa: CASNPGGSGYTF; CDR3nt: TGTGCCAGCAACCCGGGGGGCAGTGGCTACACCTTC
d_gene: NA; j_gene: TRBJ1-6; abundance: NA; v_gene: TRBV28; CDR3aa: CASSRTGSPLHF; CDR3nt: TGTGCCAGCAGTCGTACCGGTTCACCCCTCCACTTT
d_gene: TRBD1; j_gene: TRBJ1-2; abundance: NA; v_gene: TRBV5-1; CDR3aa: CASSSLQTGYYGYTF; CDR3nt: TGCGCCAGCAGCTCGCTCCAGACAGGGTATTATGGCTACACCTTC
d_gene: NA; j_gene: TRBJ2-3; abundance: NA; v_gene: TRBV7-9; CDR3aa: CASSLDIPDTQYF; CDR3nt: TGTGCCAGCAGCTTAGATATCCCAGATACGCAGTATTTT
d_gene: TRBD1; j_gene: TRBJ1-4; abundance: once; v_gene: TRBV28; CDR3aa: CASSLTGTGGYKLFF; CDR3nt: TGTGCCAGCAGCCTAACCGGGACAGGGGGTTATAAACTGTTTTTT
d_gene: NA; j_gene: TRBJ1-2; abundance: once; v_gene: TRBV19; CDR3aa: CASSLLTWDNYGYTF; CDR3nt: TGTGCCAGTAGTCTACTCACCTGGGACAACTATGGCTACACCTTC
d_gene: NA; j_gene: TRBJ1-5; abundance: few; v_gene: TRBV4-1; CDR3aa: CASSPGLGHSNQPQHF; CDR3nt: TGCGCCAGCAGCCCGGGACTGGGGCATAGCAATCAGCCCCAGCATTTT
d_gene: NA; j_gene: TRBJ1-1; abundance: NA; v_gene: TRBV29-1; CDR3aa: CSVDNPQGYTEAFF; CDR3nt: TGCAGCGTTGATAACCCCCAGGGTTACACTGAAGCTTTCTTT
d_gene: TRBD1; j_gene: TRBJ1-6; abundance: NA; v_gene: TRBV5-8; CDR3aa: CASSRDRGLRSPLHF; CDR3nt: TGTGCCAGCAGCAGAGACAGGGGGCTTAGATCACCCCTCCACTTT
d_gene: TRBD2; j_gene: TRBJ2-1; abundance: NA; v_gene: TRBV2; CDR3aa: CASSEALAGLEQFF; CDR3nt: TGTGCCAGCAGTGAGGCTCTAGCGGGGCTTGAGCAGTTCTTC
d_gene: NA; j_gene: TRBJ1-2; abundance: once; v_gene: TRBV6-5; CDR3aa: CASSYSSAAARGYTF; CDR3nt: TGTGCCAGCAGTTACTCGTCGGCAGCCGCTAGGGGCTACACCTTC
d_gene: NA; j_gene: TRBJ2-3; abundance: NA; v_gene: TRBV7-2; CDR3aa: CASSRGGGRGDAYTQYF; CDR3nt: TGTGCCAGCAGCCGCGGGGGCGGGCGCGGGGACGCCTATACGCAGTATTTT
d_gene: NA; j_gene: TRBJ1-2; abundance: NA; v_gene: TRBV15; CDR3aa: CATSRAGARGDGYTF; CDR3nt: TGTGCCACCAGCAGAGCGGGAGCCCGGGGAGATGGCTACACCTTC
d_gene: TRBD1; j_gene: TRBJ2-7; abundance: NA; v_gene: TRBV6-2/TRBV6-3; CDR3aa: CASSNGGTGSHEQYF; CDR3nt: TGTGCCAGCAGCAACGGGGGGACAGGGTCCCACGAGCAGTACTTC
d_gene: NA; j_gene: TRBJ1-1; abundance: NA; v_gene: TRBV15; CDR3aa: CATSRGLSGRDTEAFF; CDR3nt: TGTGCCACCAGCAGAGGTTTATCTGGAAGGGACACTGAAGCTTTCTTT
d_gene: NA; j_gene: TRBJ1-1; abundance: NA; v_gene: TRBV16; CDR3aa: CASSQSRVLTEAFF; CDR3nt: TGTGCCAGCAGCCAATCACGGGTGTTGACTGAAGCTTTCTTT
d_gene: NA; j_gene: TRBJ2-7; abundance: NA; v_gene: TRBV6-5; CDR3aa: CASLPGPVGEQYF; CDR3nt: TGTGCCAGCCTCCCGGGGCCGGTCGGCGAGCAGTACTTC
d_gene: NA; j_gene: TRBJ1-6; abundance: NA; v_gene: TRBV19; CDR3aa: CASSPSRVVNSPLHF; CDR3nt: TGTGCCAGTAGTCCTTCGAGGGTTGTCAATTCACCCCTCCACTTT
d_gene: NA; j_gene: TRBJ2-7; abundance: NA; v_gene: TRBV27; CDR3aa: CASSVRGGPYEQYF; CDR3nt: TGTGCCAGCAGTGTGAGGGGGGGACCCTACGAGCAGTACTTC
d_gene: NA; j_gene: TRBJ2-1; abundance: few; v_gene: TRBV24-1; CDR3aa: CATSDLGTANNEQFF; CDR3nt: TGTGCCACCAGTGATTTGGGGACGGCCAACAATGAGCAGTTCTTC
d_gene: NA; j_gene: TRBJ2-1; abundance: NA; v_gene: TRBV2; CDR3aa: CASSEDRVREQFF; CDR3nt: TGTGCCAGCAGTGAAGACAGGGTCCGCGAGCAGTTCTTC
d_gene: NA; j_gene: TRBJ2-3; abundance: NA; v_gene: TRBV9; CDR3aa: CASSVEGGGPTHTQYF; CDR3nt: TGTGCCAGCAGCGTAGAGGGCGGGGGCCCCACCCATACGCAGTATTTT
d_gene: TRBD1; j_gene: TRBJ1-5; abundance: once; v_gene: TRBV11-2; CDR3aa: CASSLGTGGGPQHF; CDR3nt: TGTGCCAGCAGCTTAGGGACAGGGGGAGGGCCCCAGCATTTT
d_gene: NA; j_gene: TRBJ1-2; abundance: NA; v_gene: TRBV5-1; CDR3aa: CASSTGPGDYGYTF; CDR3nt: TGCGCCAGCAGCACAGGACCGGGGGACTATGGCTACACCTTC
d_gene: NA; j_gene: TRBJ2-7; abundance: NA; v_gene: TRBV18; CDR3aa: CASSPDGSYEQYF; CDR3nt: TGTGCCAGCTCACCTGACGGATCCTACGAGCAGTACTTC
d_gene: NA; j_gene: TRBJ1-2; abundance: NA; v_gene: TRBV12-3/TRBV12-4; CDR3aa: CASSLYGYGYTF; CDR3nt: TGTGCCAGCAGTTTGTACGGCTATGGCTACACCTTC
d_gene: TRBD1; j_gene: TRBJ1-2; abundance: NA; v_gene: TRBV18; CDR3aa: CASSPRDRDDGYTF; CDR3nt: TGTGCCAGCTCACCACGTGACAGGGATGATGGCTACACCTTC
d_gene: NA; j_gene: TRBJ2-5; abundance: NA; v_gene: TRBV19; CDR3aa: CASSIGGITETQYF; CDR3nt: TGTGCCAGTAGTATTGGGGGAATTACGGAGACCCAGTACTTC
d_gene: NA; j_gene: TRBJ2-5; abundance: NA; v_gene: TRBV5-1; CDR3aa: CASSFIGGFQETQYF; CDR3nt: TGCGCCAGCAGCTTTATAGGGGGATTCCAAGAGACCCAGTACTTC
d_gene: NA; j_gene: TRBJ1-2; abundance: NA; v_gene: TRBV19; CDR3aa: CASRPTGFNYGYTF; CDR3nt: TGTGCCAGTAGACCCACAGGCTTTAACTATGGCTACACCTTC
d_gene: NA; j_gene: TRBJ1-6; abundance: NA; v_gene: TRBV2; CDR3aa: CASSDDNSPLHF; CDR3nt: TGTGCCAGCAGTGATGACAATTCACCCCTCCACTTT
d_gene: NA; j_gene: TRBJ1-4; abundance: NA; v_gene: TRBV28; CDR3aa: CATLTGGGEKLFF; CDR3nt: TGTGCCACCCTGACAGGCGGAGGAGAAAAACTGTTTTTT
d_gene: NA; j_gene: TRBJ1-2; abundance: few; v_gene: TRBV3-1/TRBV3-2; CDR3aa: CASSIDTGVYGYTF; CDR3nt: TGTGCCAGCAGCATAGATACGGGGGTCTATGGCTACACCTTC
d_gene: NA; j_gene: TRBJ1-2; abundance: NA; v_gene: TRBV6-5; CDR3aa: CASSYTTAPGYGYTF; CDR3nt: TGTGCCAGCAGTTACACGACAGCACCGGGCTATGGCTACACCTTC
d_gene: NA; j_gene: TRBJ1-2; abundance: NA; v_gene: TRBV7-2; CDR3aa: CASSLLQNYGYTF; CDR3nt: TGTGCCAGCAGCTTACTACAGAACTATGGCTACACCTTC
d_gene: NA; j_gene: TRBJ1-2; abundance: NA; v_gene: TRBV5-5; CDR3aa: CASSLGRDLHGYTF; CDR3nt: TGTGCCAGCAGCTTGGGCAGGGATTTACATGGCTACACCTTC
d_gene: NA; j_gene: TRBJ1-1; abundance: NA; v_gene: TRBV6-5; CDR3aa: CASSRRSTAGTEAFF; CDR3nt: TGTGCCAGCAGCCGCAGAAGTACGGCAGGCACTGAAGCTTTCTTT
d_gene: TRBD1; j_gene: TRBJ1-1; abundance: NA; v_gene: TRBV4-1; CDR3aa: CASSYANRDRGMRNTEAFF; CDR3nt: TGCGCCAGCAGCTACGCAAACCGGGACAGGGGCATGAGAAACACTGAAGCTTTCTTT
d_gene: NA; j_gene: TRBJ1-1; abundance: NA; v_gene: TRBV12-3/TRBV12-4; CDR3aa: CASSSGLNTEAFF; CDR3nt: TGTGCCAGCAGTTCAGGCTTGAACACTGAAGCTTTCTTT
d_gene: NA; j_gene: TRBJ1-6; abundance: NA; v_gene: TRBV11-1; CDR3aa: CASSLVDSASSPLHF; CDR3nt: TGTGCCAGCAGCTTGGTGGACAGTGCGAGTTCACCCCTCCACTTT
d_gene: TRBD2; j_gene: TRBJ2-2; abundance: NA; v_gene: TRBV4-3; CDR3aa: CASSQGGGGPFTGELFF; CDR3nt: TGCGCCAGCAGCCAAGGCGGCGGGGGGCCTTTCACCGGGGAGCTGTTTTTT
d_gene: NA; j_gene: TRBJ1-1; abundance: NA; v_gene: TRBV29-1; CDR3aa: CSALTVNTEAFF; CDR3nt: TGCAGCGCTCTGACAGTGAACACTGAAGCTTTCTTT
d_gene: NA; j_gene: TRBJ1-6; abundance: NA; v_gene: TRBV7-8; CDR3aa: CASSPGTQSSYNSPLHF; CDR3nt: TGTGCCAGCAGCCCAGGGACCCAGAGCTCCTATAATTCACCCCTCCACTTT
d_gene: NA; j_gene: TRBJ2-3; abundance: NA; v_gene: TRBV6-2/TRBV6-3; CDR3aa: CASSYFAGAPSTDTQYF; CDR3nt: TGTGCCAGCAGTTACTTCGCGGGGGCACCTAGCACAGATACGCAGTATTTT
d_gene: NA; j_gene: TRBJ2-1; abundance: NA; v_gene: TRBV6-5; CDR3aa: CASSPEAPGSNEQFF; CDR3nt: TGTGCCAGCAGTCCCGAGGCCCCCGGGAGCAATGAGCAGTTCTTC
d_gene: TRBD2; j_gene: TRBJ2-5; abundance: NA; v_gene: TRBV2; CDR3aa: CASSPVGGSSTQYF; CDR3nt: TGTGCCAGCAGTCCGGTGGGGGGGAGTTCGACCCAGTACTTC
d_gene: NA; j_gene: TRBJ1-4; abundance: NA; v_gene: TRBV18; CDR3aa: CASSYDGNFNEKLFF; CDR3nt: TGTGCCAGCTCATACGACGGAAACTTTAATGAAAAACTGTTTTTT
d_gene: TRBD2; j_gene: TRBJ2-4; abundance: NA; v_gene: TRBV29-1; CDR3aa: CSVALAGGPNIQYF; CDR3nt: TGCAGCGTGGCACTAGCGGGGGGGCCAAACATTCAGTACTTC
d_gene: NA; j_gene: TRBJ2-3; abundance: NA; v_gene: TRBV5-4; CDR3aa: CASSRADGTDTQYF; CDR3nt: TGTGCCAGCAGCCGGGCTGACGGCACAGATACGCAGTATTTT
d_gene: NA; j_gene: TRBJ1-2; abundance: NA; v_gene: TRBV12-3/TRBV12-4; CDR3aa: CASSSRQYGYTF; CDR3nt: TGTGCCAGCAGTTCCAGACAGTATGGCTACACCTTC
d_gene: TRBD1; j_gene: TRBJ2-3; abundance: NA; v_gene: TRBV7-3; CDR3aa: CASSPGTGPTDTQYF; CDR3nt: TGTGCCAGCAGCCCCGGGACAGGGCCCACAGATACGCAGTATTTT
d_gene: NA; j_gene: TRBJ1-2; abundance: once; v_gene: TRBV6-5; CDR3aa: CASSYSEGRREGYTF; CDR3nt: TGTGCCAGCAGTTACTCGGAGGGGCGCCGAGAAGGCTACACCTTC